The source of this T cell receptor beta chain is a study of OX40 agonist ivuxolimab in advanced cancers. Looking at the study overall: Mean age 60 years, range about 20 to 79; 82.7% male.

Libraries were prepared by immunoSEQ multiplex PCR; TCRdb keeps only in-frame clonotypes and omits some of them. The repertoire holds about 48,000 clones, 83% seen once, with about 1.2% in the top ten. The V and J ends lost 2 bases and 5 bases, in that order; junction bases with no gene match: 6. Per the germline V gene, CDR1 is SNHLY and CDR2 is FYNNEI. This CDR3 has 15 amino acids. The chain employs TRBV2 and TRBJ1-1; 9 bases map to TRBD1. The clonotype was recovered from an adult with an advanced solid tumor such as melanoma, head and neck, liver or kidney cancer. The sequences come from CD4+ or CD8+ T cells sorted from blood, collected in a trial of the OX40 agonist ivuxolimab. The CDR3 coding sequence is TGTGCCAGCAGTGAAAGGGGACAGGGTTGGACTGAAGCTTTCTTT. This gives the protein CASSERGQGWTEAFF.